What follows are 31 T cell receptor beta chains derived from one specimen sequenced in a study of beta chain features in type 1 diabetes. Since all of the isolated RNA was reverse transcribed, expressed TCRB transcripts were what got sequenced. Clones were sequenced by immunoSEQ multiplex PCR, and TCRdb holds only the in-frame ones, with some missing. The sample includes under 550,000 clones, roughly 10% of them seen just once. Source material: naive CD4+ T cells from blood. The receptor source for this set is a young woman in good health.

The gene calls are TRBV29-1 and TRBJ2-4, with D uncertain. Germline-derived CDR1 and CDR2 are SQVTM and ANQGSEA. Trimming cost V 4 bases and J 0 bases, with 13 bases left between them. CDR3 length: 15 amino acids. The CDR3 here is CSVVRDELAKNIQYF. CDR3 nucleotide sequence: TGCAGCGTTGTTAGGGATGAATTAGCCAAAAACATTCAGTACTTC.

Only a few counts were recorded for this clone. The chain joins TRBV7-9 to TRBJ1-1, with TRBD1 identical over 8 bases. Germline CDR1 SEHNR, CDR2 FQNEAQ (reference sequence). V lost 8 bases and J lost 4; bases outside the gene matches: 6. The CDR3 is 13 residues long. The DNA for the CDR3 is TGTGCCAGCGCCTTTACAGGGGGCACTGAAGCTTTCTTT. Its protein product is CASAFTGGTEAFF.

This clone was counted a few times. The chain recombines TRBV2 with TRBJ2-5; TRBD2 matches 14 bases. Trimming cost V 6 bases and J 2 bases; bases outside gene matches: 8. Germline loops: CDR1 SNHLY, CDR2 FYNNEI. This CDR3 is built from 17 residues. This CDR3 is CASSQGRLAGGQETQYF. Here the CDR3 DNA reads TGTGCCAGCAGCCAAGGACGACTAGCGGGGGGGCAAGAGACCCAGTACTTC.

The chain recombines TRBV7-2 with TRBJ2-3; D remains unclear. The germline gives CDR1 SGHTA, CDR2 FQGNSA. Between the trimmed V and J ends, which lost 0 bases and 8 bases, there was a span of 3 bases. This CDR3 has 11 residues. The CDR3 DNA is TGTGCCAGCAGCTTAGCGGTTACGCAGTATTTT. Translated: CASSLAVTQYF.

In this sample, this clone turned up a few times. The chain joins TRBV9 to TRBJ1-4, with D hard to call. Germline CDR1 is SGDLS and CDR2 is YYNGEE. The CDR3 is 15 residues long. V was pared by 3 bases and J by 8 bases, with 17 bases between. This CDR3 is CASSAYSGSSEKLFF. In nucleotides, the CDR3 is TGTGCCAGCAGCGCTTACTCCGGGTCATCAGAAAAACTGTTTTTT.

This clone was found a few times. This rearrangement joins TRBV4-1 to TRBJ1-5, with D maybe TRBD1 (5 bases). The V end lost 6 bases, the J end lost 0 bases, and 15 bases lay between the germline ends. CDR3 length equals 16 residues. The V gene's germline CDR1 is MGHRA and CDR2 YSYEKL. This CDR3 reads CASRASGASSNQPQHF. CDR3 sequence (DNA): TGCGCCAGCAGGGCAAGCGGGGCCTCTAGCAATCAGCCCCAGCATTTT.

The chain uses TRBV9 and TRBJ2-1; a possible D gene is TRBD2 (6 bases). CDR1 and CDR2 (germline): SGDLS, YYNGEE. V lost 2 bases and J 3 bases, leaving 18 bases between the germline ends. The CDR3 extends over 17 amino acids. CDR3 nucleotide sequence: TGTGCCAGCAGCGTGGATACCGGGAGAAACTTCTACAATGAGCAGTTCTTC. It is translated as CASSVDTGRNFYNEQFF.

The rearrangement joins TRBV28 to TRBJ2-7, with 7 bases identical to TRBD1. CDR1 MDHEN and CDR2 SYDVKM come from the germline V gene. The CDR3 totals 13 residues. V gave up 8 bases and J gave up 2 bases; unmatched junction bases: 6. CDR3 sequence: CASRDRATYEQYV. In nucleotides, the CDR3 is TGTGCCAGCCGTGACAGGGCTACCTACGAGCAGTACGTC.

V is TRBV7-9 and J is TRBJ1-4; 7 bases map to TRBD1. J gave up 7 bases and V 1 base, and 9 bases lay outside the gene matches. The CDR3 has 16 residues. Germline V lookup: CDR1 SEHNR, CDR2 FQNEAQ (reference sequence). The CDR3 DNA reads as TGTGCCAGCAGCTTAGAGGGCTGGGACAGAGGTGAAAAACTGTTTTTT. This codes for CASSLEGWDRGEKLFF.

V is TRBV7-2 and J is TRBJ2-1, with 13 bases aligning to TRBD2. CDR1 and CDR2 (germline): SGHTA, FQGNSA. The J segment lost 4 bases and the V segment lost 5 bases, leaving 8 bases of the junction unmatched. There are 17 residues in the CDR3. As DNA, the CDR3 is TGTGCCAGCAGCGATAAAAGGACTAGCGGGAGTTACAATGAGCAGTTCTTC. Amino acid sequence: CASSDKRTSGSYNEQFF.

This clone has just a few counts. The rearrangement joins TRBV15 to TRBJ2-3; TRBD1 matches at 7 bases. J lost 1 base, V lost 2 bases, and 3 bases had no gene match. Germline CDR1 and CDR2: LNHNV and YYDKDF (reference sequence). The CDR3 has 15 residues. The CDR3 loop is CATSRRGRGTDTQYF. The CDR3 coding sequence is TGTGCCACCAGCAGAAGGGGGCGCGGCACAGATACGCAGTATTTT. The full variable domain, in which reference TRBV15 and TRBJ2-3 provide the parts outside the CDR3, is DAMVIQNPRYQVTQFGKPVTLSCSQTLNHNVMYWYQQKSSQAPKLLFHYYDKDFNNEADTPDNFQSRRPNTSFCFLDIRSPGLGDTAMYLCATSRRGRGTDTQYFGPGTRLTVL.

This clone has just a few counts. The chain has TRBV7-9 and TRBJ1-1, with TRBD1 as a possible D gene (6 bases). Per germline, CDR1 SEHNR and CDR2 FQNEAQ (reference sequence). The CDR3 has 14 amino acids. V was clipped by 0 bases and J by 1 base, with 6 bases between them. CDR3 nucleotides: TGTGCCAGCAGCTTAGCGGGACAGAACACTGAAGCTTTCTTT. Translating gives CASSLAGQNTEAFF.

The V gene is TRBV7-9, the J gene TRBJ2-5, with D hard to call. CDR3 length: 16 amino acids. Germline CDR1 is SEHNR and CDR2 is FQNEAQ (reference sequence). V gave up 0 bases and J gave up 1 base, with 12 bases separating them. The CDR3 protein is CASSLAVLASQETQYF. CDR3 sequence (DNA): TGTGCCAGCAGCTTAGCGGTCTTGGCATCCCAAGAGACCCAGTACTTC.

This clone showed up just a few times. This sequence joins TRBV7-2 and TRBJ2-2; possibly TRBD2 for D (6 bases). Trimming left V 4 bases short and J 3 bases short, with 12 bases between. Germline values: CDR1 SGHTA, CDR2 FQGNSA. This CDR3 comprises 15 residues. CDR3 in DNA: TGTGCCAGCAGCTCCGAGGGACTTCACACCGGGGAGCTGTTTTTT. It codes for CASSSEGLHTGELFF.

This chain uses TRBV29-1 with TRBJ2-5; maybe TRBD1 (6 bases). The germline CDR1 and CDR2 sequences are SQVTM and ANQGSEA. The CDR3 consists of 15 residues. Trimming took off 1 base at V and 4 bases at J, with 16 bases between the two ends. The CDR3 protein is CSVEGFTGFRETQYF. CDR3 DNA: TGCAGCGTTGAAGGTTTCACAGGGTTCCGAGAGACCCAGTACTTC.

V and J are TRBV19 and TRBJ1-1; TRBD1 agrees at 8 bases. The J segment lost 3 bases and the V segment lost 10 bases, leaving 4 bases of the junction unmatched. Germline loops: CDR1 LNHDA, CDR2 SQIVND (reference sequence). The CDR3 length is 12 residues. Written as DNA, the CDR3 is TGTGCCACGACAGGGGTCGACACTGAAGCTTTCTTT. Translation: CATTGVDTEAFF.

This clone has a handful of counts. The rearrangement links TRBV7-6 to TRBJ2-3; TRBD1 might be the D (5 bases). This CDR3 region has 14 residues. CDR1 is SGHVS and CDR2 is FNYEAQ in the germline V gene. V lost 5 bases and J lost 1, with 10 bases in between. The CDR3 region is CASSPGRGTDTQYF. CDR3 nucleotide sequence: TGTGCCAGCAGCCCGGGCAGGGGCACAGATACGCAGTATTTT.

This clone occurred a few times. The chain links TRBV10-3 to TRBJ1-5; 7 bases match TRBD1. V trimming: 6 bases; J trimming: 2 bases; junction bases outside the gene matches: 4. The CDR3 has 14 amino acids. Germline V gene data show CDR1 as ENHRY and CDR2 as SYGVKD. CDR3 sequence: CAISRDRGNQPQHF. CDR3 DNA: TGTGCCATCAGCAGAGACAGGGGCAATCAGCCCCAGCATTTT.

The rearrangement links TRBV29-1 to TRBJ2-2, with D perhaps TRBD2 (5 bases). This CDR3 has 14 amino acids. In germline, CDR1 is SQVTM, CDR2 ANQGSEA. Trimming pared 4 bases from V and 4 bases from J, leaving 13 bases between. The CDR3, as DNA: TGCAGCGTTGGCGGGCGAGGAAGCACCGGGGAGCTGTTTTTT. It yields the protein CSVGGRGSTGELFF.

The V and J genes are TRBV5-4 and TRBJ2-7, with D possibly being TRBD1 (5 bases). V was trimmed by 4 bases and J by 2 bases, leaving 16 bases between them. The CDR3 contains 15 residues. CDR1 is SGHNT and CDR2 is YYREEE in the germline V gene (reference sequence). In DNA, the CDR3 is TGTGCCAGCAGCCCCCATGGGGCGGTGACCTACGAGCAGTACTTC. Protein: CASSPHGAVTYEQYF. Filled out from reference TRBV5-4 and TRBJ2-7, the complete variable domain reads ETGVTQSPTHLIKTRGQQVTLRCSSQSGHNTVSWYQQALGQGPQFIFQYYREEENGRGNFPPRFSGLQFPNYSSELNVNALELDDSALYLCASSPHGAVTYEQYFGPGTRLTVT.

The gene calls are TRBV11-3 and TRBJ2-3; tentatively, D is TRBD1 (6 bases). Germline lookup yields CDR1 SGHNT and CDR2 YENEEA. The V end lost 5 bases, the J end lost 8 bases, and 20 bases lay between the germline ends. This CDR3 contains 15 residues. The DNA of the CDR3 is TGTGCCAGCAGCACGCAACTGGCACCACAGGGTACGCAGTATTTT. Translation: CASSTQLAPQGTQYF.

The chain links TRBV7-3 to TRBJ2-1; TRBD1 agrees at 12 bases. The V gene end was trimmed by 2 bases and the J gene end by 5 bases; junction bases not matched to a gene: 4. Germline lookup yields CDR1 SGHTA and CDR2 FQGTGA. The CDR3 loop spans 16 amino acids. For the CDR3, the DNA is TGTGCCAGCAGCTTACTGGGACAGGGGGCGAACAATGAGCAGTTCTTC. This encodes CASSLLGQGANNEQFF.

The chain employs TRBV30 and TRBJ2-7; 8 bases fit TRBD1. V shed 4 bases, J shed 5 bases, and the junction held 10 bases outside the gene matches. There are 14 residues in the CDR3. Germline V gene data show CDR1 as GTSNPN and CDR2 as SVGIG (reference sequence). The CDR3 DNA reads TGTGCCTGGACAGGGGGCGTGGGTCTCCACGAGCAGTACTTC. Its translation is CAWTGGVGLHEQYF.

This clone was counted only a few times. The chain carries TRBV25-1 and TRBJ2-3; possibly TRBD1 for D (5 bases). This CDR3 contains 15 residues. The ends were cut back, 4 bases at V and 2 bases at J, with 13 bases in the middle. The germline CDR1 and CDR2 sequences are MGHDK and SYGVNS. As DNA, the CDR3 is TGTGCCAGCAGTGCCCCCCAGGGATTCACAGATACGCAGTATTTT. Encoded protein: CASSAPQGFTDTQYF.

CDR3 DNA: TGTGCCAGTAGTAAGCAGCCCTTCACAGATACGCAGTATTTT. Amino acids: CASSKQPFTDTQYF. The rearrangement uses TRBV19 and TRBJ2-3; D is uncertain. CDR3 length: 14 amino acids. CDR1 is LNHDA and CDR2 is SQIVND in the germline V gene (reference sequence). V was pared by 4 bases and J by 2 bases, with 10 bases between.

This clone was seen more than once but under ten times. Written as DNA, the CDR3 is TGTGCCAGCAATCGGGGCGAGAATGAAAAACTGTTTTTT. Its translation: CASNRGENEKLFF. V gene TRBV6-1 combines with J gene TRBJ1-4, with a tentative D call TRBD1 (5 bases). Per germline, CDR1 MNHNS and CDR2 SASEGT. Trimming stripped 7 bases from V and 5 bases from J, with 11 bases between. The CDR3 is 13 amino acids.

This clone showed up just a few times. The chain uses TRBV27 and TRBJ1-2; D possibly corresponds to TRBD1 (5 bases). The germline V gene encodes CDR1 MNHEY and CDR2 SMNVEV (reference sequence). Trimming cost V 1 base and J 6 bases, with 15 bases left between them. The CDR3 length is 15 residues. The CDR3 loop reads CASSLLFAGRDGYTF. DNA for the CDR3: TGTGCCAGCAGTTTATTGTTTGCAGGGAGGGATGGCTACACCTTC.

This clone was seen a handful of times. The rearrangement uses TRBV4-3 and TRBJ2-1; no clear D gene. Germline V lookup: CDR1 LGHNA, CDR2 YSLEER. The CDR3 totals 12 residues. V shed 5 bases and J shed 10 bases, with 12 bases lying between them. The DNA of the CDR3 is TGCGCCAGCAGCTATCTGTCGAGGGAGCAGTTCTTC. Translating gives CASSYLSREQFF.

V and J are TRBV7-3 and TRBJ2-1; D is ambiguous. The CDR3 contains 9 residues. Deletions cut 9 bases from V and 12 bases from J, with 9 bases between. CDR1 is SGHTA, CDR2 FQGTGA, per germline. The CDR3 region has the DNA TGTGCCAGTGGCGCGCCGCAGTTCTTC. It yields the protein CASGAPQFF.

As for this clone: This sample includes further DNA sequences coding for the same CDR3. The rearrangement uses TRBV30 and TRBJ1-4; D gene ambiguous. Germline assignment: CDR1 GTSNPN and CDR2 SVGIG (reference sequence). This CDR3 comprises 11 residues. Trimming took off 0 bases at V and 8 bases at J, with 4 bases between the two ends. The CDR3 loop reads CAWSVGEKLFF. In DNA, the CDR3 is TGTGCCTGGAGTGTTGGGGAAAAACTGTTTTTT.

This clone was observed a handful of times. V and J are TRBV9 and TRBJ1-4, with D unclear. Trimming shortened V by 6 bases and J by 3 bases, and 9 bases separated the two germline ends. Germline V gives CDR1 SGDLS, CDR2 YYNGEE. CDR3 length: 13 residues. The CDR3 DNA is TGTGCCAGCAACCGGGCTTCTAATGAAAAACTGTTTTTT. Its protein product is CASNRASNEKLFF.